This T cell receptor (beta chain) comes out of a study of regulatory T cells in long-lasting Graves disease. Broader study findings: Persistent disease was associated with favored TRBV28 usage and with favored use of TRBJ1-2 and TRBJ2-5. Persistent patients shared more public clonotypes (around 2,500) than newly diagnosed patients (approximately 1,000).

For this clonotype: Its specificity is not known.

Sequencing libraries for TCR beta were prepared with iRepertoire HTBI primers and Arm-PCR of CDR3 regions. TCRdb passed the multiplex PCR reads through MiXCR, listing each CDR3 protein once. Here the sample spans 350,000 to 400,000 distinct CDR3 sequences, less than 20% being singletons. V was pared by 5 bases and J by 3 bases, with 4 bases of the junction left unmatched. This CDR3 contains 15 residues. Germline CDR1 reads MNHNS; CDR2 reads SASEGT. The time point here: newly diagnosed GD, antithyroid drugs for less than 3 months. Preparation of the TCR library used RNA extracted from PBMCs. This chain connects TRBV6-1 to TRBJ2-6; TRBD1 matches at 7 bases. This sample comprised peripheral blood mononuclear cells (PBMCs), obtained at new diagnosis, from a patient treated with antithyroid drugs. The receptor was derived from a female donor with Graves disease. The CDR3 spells CASSKHRGGANVLTF. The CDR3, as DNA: TGTGCCAGCAGTAAGCACAGGGGTGGGGCCAACGTCCTGACTTTC.